One and the same sample provided the 10 T cell receptor beta chains below, sequenced in a study of human T cells and chemical hapten exposure. The time point: pre-sensitization, week 0. Treatment noted: therapeutic diphenylcyclopropenone sensitization with weekly scalp DPC. TCRdb independently ran MiXCR on the RACE reads; one entry per CDR3 protein. The sample has 250,000 to 300,000 distinct CDR3 sequences; 7.5% to 9% are singletons. The sample was whole blood, taken in connection with sensitization to the hapten diphenylcyclopropenone (DPC). All receptors derive from a young man with alopecia areata. Some clones in this sample may be carry-over from other donors' samples.

This clonotype was detected ten times or more. The chain employs TRBV7-2 and TRBJ1-6; D may be TRBD1 (6 bases). This CDR3 region has 16 residues. Per germline, CDR1 SGHTA and CDR2 FQGNSA. The V end lost 5 bases, the J end lost 0 bases, and 11 bases lay between the germline ends. The CDR3 region is CASSHDRSSYNSPLHF. CDR3 nucleotide sequence: TGTGCCAGCAGCCACGACAGGAGCTCCTATAATTCACCCCTCCACTTT.

This clonotype has only a few counts. The chain couples TRBV9 to TRBJ2-7; D assignment may be TRBD1 or TRBD2 (5 bases each). Germline V lookup: CDR1 SGDLS, CDR2 YYNGEE. CDR3 size: 12 residues. Deletions cut 4 bases from V and 4 bases from J, with 9 bases between. CDR3 DNA: TGTGCCAGCAGCTGGGACGGTTACGAGCAGTACTTC. It codes for CASSWDGYEQYF.

This clonotype was detected only a few times. The CDR3 sequence: CASSYSGAAFYEQYV. As DNA, the CDR3 is TGTGCCAGCAGTTACTCCGGGGCCGCATTCTACGAGCAGTACGTC. This chain links TRBV6-2 or TRBV6-3 with TRBJ2-7; D tentatively reads TRBD1 or TRBD2 (5 bases each). This CDR3 spans 15 amino acids. Germline V lookup: CDR1 MNHEY, CDR2 SVGEGT. The V and J ends lost 0 bases and 3 bases respectively, with 12 bases between them.

V and J are TRBV4-1 and TRBJ2-3, with 9 positions matching TRBD2. CDR3 length equals 16 residues. J lost 0 bases, V lost 2 bases, and 3 bases had no gene match. Per germline, CDR1 MGHRA and CDR2 YSYEKL. CDR3 region: CASSQLTSGSTDTQYF. CDR3 bases: TGCGCCAGCAGCCAATTGACTAGCGGAAGCACAGATACGCAGTATTTT.

This clonotype was seen at least ten times. The chain combines TRBV11-2 with TRBJ2-3; 15 bases fit TRBD2. V was clipped by 4 bases and J by 0 bases; unmatched bases: 5. Per germline, CDR1 SGHAT and CDR2 FQNNGV. This CDR3 region has 18 residues. The CDR3 sequence is CASSSGLAGGLSTDTQYF. In DNA, the CDR3 is TGTGCCAGCAGCTCAGGACTAGCGGGGGGGCTTAGCACAGATACGCAGTATTTT.

This chain uses TRBV5-6 with TRBJ1-5; D uncertain. Germline-derived CDR1 and CDR2 are SGHDT and YYEEEE. The ends were cut back, 2 bases at V and 4 bases at J, with 16 bases in the middle. The CDR3 loop spans 16 amino acids. Written as DNA, the CDR3 is TGTGCCAGCAGCTTCGGGCGCCCTACGGGGAATCAGCCCCAGCATTTT. It encodes CASSFGRPTGNQPQHF. The variable domain in full, with the rest retrieved from reference TRBV5-6 and TRBJ1-5, is DAGVTQSPTHLIKTRGQQVTLRCSPKSGHDTVSWYQQALGQGPQFIFQYYEEEERQRGNFPDRFSGHQFPNYSSELNVNALLLGDSALYLCASSFGRPTGNQPQHFGDGTRLSIL.

This clonotype was detected only a few times. V is TRBV7-3 and J is TRBJ1-3, with D uncertain. CDR3 length: 16 residues. Between the trimmed V and J ends, which lost 5 bases and 9 bases, there was a span of 23 bases. Germline CDR1 reads SGHTA; CDR2 reads FQGTGA. CDR3 in amino acids: CASSPRGAPEAGTIYF. The DNA for the CDR3 is TGTGCCAGCAGCCCCCGGGGAGCCCCGGAGGCAGGCACCATATATTTT.

This chain joins TRBV6-6 and TRBJ2-7; TRBD1 might be the D (6 bases). The ends were cut back, 4 bases at V and 6 bases at J, with 13 bases in the middle. The CDR3 covers 13 residues. The V gene's germline CDR1 is MNHNY and CDR2 SVGAGI (reference sequence). This CDR3 reads CASSSLGTLEQYV. The CDR3 DNA reads as TGTGCCAGCAGTTCGCTGGGGACACTCGAGCAGTACGTC.

This clonotype was counted at least ten times. The chain combines TRBV27 with TRBJ1-5, with D possibly matching TRBD1 (6 bases). CDR1 is MNHEY, CDR2 SMNVEV, per germline (reference sequence). Trimming removed 5 bases from V and 7 bases from J, with 12 bases in between. The CDR3 is 13 amino acids. The CDR3 sequence is CASSDLGGQPQHF. In nucleotides, the CDR3 is TGTGCCAGCAGTGATTTAGGGGGACAGCCCCAGCATTTT.

At least ten counts were recorded for this clonotype. V and J are TRBV5-1 and TRBJ1-1; D gene unclear. This CDR3 has 14 amino acids. CDR1 SGHRS and CDR2 YFSETQ come from the germline V gene. V lost 2 bases, J lost 1 base, and 9 bases lay in between. For the CDR3, the DNA is TGCGCCAGCAGCTTAGGACCCTCGAACACTGAAGCTTTCTTT. It translates to CASSLGPSNTEAFF.